This T cell receptor (beta chain) was documented in a study of early T cells in non-severe SARS-CoV-2 infection. Each CDR3 protein is one row after TCRdb ran MiXCR on the 5' RACE reads. The sample yields some 22,000 distinct CDR3 sequences, 3.5% to 4.5% seen once. CDR1 is MNHNS, CDR2 SASEGT, per germline. CDR3 length: 12 residues. Losses at the gene ends were 8 bases for V and 4 bases for J; bases not matched to a gene: 2. This clonotype is termed medium-sized. This receptor was taken from an adult who was a healthcare worker with PCR-confirmed SARS-CoV-2 infection or an uninfected control (not recorded which). Sequencing was performed on whole blood. This chain links TRBV6-1 with TRBJ1-2; TRBD1 matches 9 bases. CDR3 sequence: CASSTGGYGYTF. CDR3 sequence (DNA): TGTGCCAGCTCGACAGGGGGCTATGGCTACACCTTC.